The rows below give T cell receptor beta chains drawn from one sample of a study of blood T cell repertoires in COVID-19. Libraries were prepared by immunoSEQ multiplex PCR; TCRdb keeps only in-frame clonotypes and omits some of them. The sample shows approximately 150,000 clones, approximately 90% of them seen only once. Material for sequencing was peripheral blood. The receptors come from a human donor in a cohort sampled during active COVID-19. Each CDR3 is given with its conserved first and last residue. The D gene is left open where the match is weak. Expanded clones get a size class; other rows say once, few or many, or leave the size out.

V,size,D,length,J,CDR3,DNA
TRBV10-3,-,-,13,TRBJ1-1,CATTRVQGSEAFF,TGTGCCACGACACGAGTACAGGGCAGTGAAGCTTTCTTT
TRBV7-2,once,-,17,TRBJ1-2,CASSLSSSRAANYGYTF,TGTGCCAGCAGCTTAAGTTCATCCAGGGCGGCTAACTATGGCTACACCTTC
TRBV19,few,TRBD1,14,TRBJ2-7,CASSSRDSSYEQYF,TGTGCCAGTAGTAGCCGGGACAGCTCCTACGAGCAGTACTTC
TRBV6-6,-,-,14,TRBJ2-7,CASSYPMAPYEQYF,TGTGCCAGCAGTTACCCCATGGCACCCTACGAGCAGTACTTC
TRBV19,-,TRBD2,15,TRBJ2-7,CASSTTGTSLTEQYF,TGTGCCAGTAGTACCACCGGGACTAGCCTAACAGAGCAGTACTTC
TRBV11-2,-,-,13,TRBJ1-6,CASSRDYNSPLHF,TGTGCCAGCAGCCGGGACTATAATTCACCCCTCCACTTT
TRBV30,-,TRBD1,17,TRBJ1-4,CAWTPGTGKTTNEKLFF,TGTGCCTGGACTCCCGGGACAGGGAAAACAACTAATGAAAAACTGTTTTTT
TRBV10-3,few,-,15,TRBJ1-1,CAISGQAQGNTEAFF,TGTGCCATCAGTGGCCAGGCTCAGGGGAACACTGAAGCTTTCTTT
TRBV25-1,-,-,16,TRBJ2-5,CASKGERTAFQETQYF,TGTGCCAGCAAGGGGGAAAGGACAGCCTTCCAAGAGACCCAGTACTTC
TRBV21-1,once,-,15,TRBJ2-7,CASSKGGQVSYEQYF,TGTGCCAGCAGCAAAGGCGGACAGGTTTCCTACGAGCAGTACTTC
TRBV6-2/TRBV6-3,once,-,14,TRBJ2-7,CASSTSSARYEQYF,TGTGCCAGCAGTACCTCTAGCGCCCGCTACGAGCAGTACTTC
TRBV5-6,-,TRBD1,14,TRBJ1-4,CASSWGQTNEKLFF,TGTGCCAGCAGCTGGGGACAGACTAATGAAAAACTGTTTTTT
TRBV28,-,TRBD2,17,TRBJ2-3,CASGSWTSGGITDTQYF,TGTGCCAGCGGATCTTGGACTAGCGGGGGCATCACAGATACGCAGTATTTT
TRBV5-8,-,TRBD2,16,TRBJ2-1,CASSSSGKSSYNEQFF,TGTGCCAGCAGCTCTAGCGGGAAGAGCTCCTACAATGAGCAGTTCTTC
TRBV5-1,-,TRBD1,14,TRBJ2-5,CASSPGGLYETQYF,TGCGCCAGCAGCCCAGGGGGCTTATATGAGACCCAGTACTTC
TRBV6-4,-,-,13,TRBJ1-1,CASSETLGGRAFF,TGTGCCAGCAGTGAAACCCTGGGAGGGCGCGCTTTCTTT
TRBV5-5,-,-,16,TRBJ1-3,CASSQRPGDSGNTIYF,TGTGCCAGCAGCCAGAGACCAGGGGACTCTGGAAACACCATATATTTT
TRBV19,-,TRBD1,15,TRBJ2-3,CASSTTTGVTDTQYF,TGTGCCAGTAGTACCACGACAGGGGTCACAGATACGCAGTATTTT
TRBV28,-,-,17,TRBJ2-2,CASSSHPGGSNTGELFF,TGTGCCAGCAGTTCCCACCCAGGGGGGAGCAACACCGGGGAGCTGTTTTTT
TRBV5-1,-,TRBD1,14,TRBJ2-7,CASSRDRGLYEQYF,TGCGCCAGCAGCCGGGACAGGGGGCTGTACGAGCAGTACTTC
TRBV19,-,TRBD1,15,TRBJ1-4,CASSIRTGGNEKLFF,TGTGCCAGTAGTATCCGGACAGGGGGTAATGAAAAACTGTTTTTT
TRBV3-1/TRBV3-2,-,-,16,TRBJ2-3,CASSRNSGLRTDTQYF,TGTGCCAGCAGCCGGAATTCGGGACTGAGAACAGATACGCAGTATTTT
TRBV5-4,-,TRBD1,17,TRBJ2-7,CASSLGGGSIPSYEQYF,TGTGCCAGCAGCTTGGGAGGGGGCAGCATCCCTTCCTACGAGCAGTACTTC
TRBV24-1,-,-,13,TRBJ1-2,CATSDDQGYGYTF,TGTGCCACCAGTGATGATCAGGGATACGGCTACACCTTC
TRBV6-4,many,-,13,TRBJ2-2,CASSDRDTGELFF,TGTGCCAGCAGTGACCGGGACACCGGGGAGCTGTTTTTT
TRBV12-3/TRBV12-4,-,-,12,TRBJ2-2,CASSLFSGELFF,TGTGCCAGCAGTTTATTCTCTGGGGAGCTGTTTTTT
TRBV4-1,-,TRBD1,15,TRBJ1-6,CASSQDPTGASPLHF,TGCGCCAGCAGCCAAGATCCCACAGGGGCTTCACCCCTCCACTTT
TRBV27,-,TRBD1,17,TRBJ2-1,CASSWEREGQGAYEQFF,TGTGCCAGCAGTTGGGAGCGGGAGGGACAGGGGGCATATGAGCAGTTCTTC
TRBV3-1/TRBV3-2,-,-,13,TRBJ1-3,CASSPTPGNTIYF,TGTGCCAGCAGCCCGACACCTGGAAACACCATATATTTT
TRBV19,-,-,14,TRBJ2-5,CASRRRDTEETQYF,TGTGCCAGTAGGCGCCGGGACACAGAAGAGACCCAGTACTTC
TRBV12-5,-,-,14,TRBJ1-2,CASGFQGTNYGYTF,TGTGCTAGTGGTTTTCAGGGCACTAACTATGGCTACACCTTC
TRBV7-9,-,-,14,TRBJ1-6,CASSSTGPNSPLHF,TGTGCCAGCAGCTCCACAGGTCCTAATTCACCCCTCCACTTT
TRBV12-3/TRBV12-4,-,TRBD1,13,TRBJ1-5,CASTGTANQPQHF,TGTGCCAGCACCGGGACAGCTAATCAGCCCCAGCATTTT
TRBV19,-,-,12,TRBJ1-5,CASREGNQPQHF,TGTGCCAGTAGGGAGGGCAATCAGCCCCAGCATTTT
TRBV5-1,-,-,15,TRBJ2-1,CASSKGAGIYNEQFF,TGCGCCAGCAGCAAGGGGGCGGGAATATACAATGAGCAGTTCTTC
TRBV30,-,-,15,TRBJ2-7,CAWSTSGVIFGEQYF,TGTGCCTGGAGTACCTCAGGGGTTATCTTCGGCGAGCAGTACTTC
TRBV3-1/TRBV3-2,-,TRBD2,16,TRBJ2-7,CASSQASAGSSYEQYF,TGTGCCAGCAGCCAGGCTTCAGCGGGAAGCTCCTACGAGCAGTACTTC
TRBV27,-,TRBD2,14,TRBJ2-7,CASSFAGVWYEQYF,TGTGCCAGCAGTTTTGCGGGAGTATGGTACGAGCAGTACTTC
TRBV3-1/TRBV3-2,few,TRBD1,13,TRBJ1-2,CASSPTGAEGYTF,TGTGCCAGCAGCCCAACAGGGGCGGAGGGCTACACCTTC
TRBV6-6,-,TRBD1,16,TRBJ1-5,CASSYNRGRGNQPQHF,TGTGCCAGCAGTTACAACAGGGGACGGGGCAATCAGCCCCAGCATTTT
TRBV15,-,-,15,TRBJ2-7,CATSRDRGFAGEQYF,TGTGCCACCAGCAGAGATCGGGGGTTCGCGGGGGAGCAGTACTTC
TRBV11-2,-,-,15,TRBJ1-4,CASSLDPGAREKLFF,TGTGCCAGCAGCTTAGACCCAGGGGCGCGGGAAAAACTGTTTTTT
TRBV7-9,-,TRBD2,16,TRBJ2-7,CASSLDGTSDSYEQYF,TGTGCCAGCAGCTTAGACGGGACTAGCGACTCCTACGAGCAGTACTTC
TRBV2,-,-,15,TRBJ2-2,CASSAKQRQTGELFF,TGTGCCAGCAGTGCGAAGCAGAGACAAACCGGGGAGCTGTTTTTT
TRBV20-1,-,-,11,TRBJ1-1,CSATPDTFAFF,TGCAGTGCTACCCCCGACACCTTTGCTTTCTTT